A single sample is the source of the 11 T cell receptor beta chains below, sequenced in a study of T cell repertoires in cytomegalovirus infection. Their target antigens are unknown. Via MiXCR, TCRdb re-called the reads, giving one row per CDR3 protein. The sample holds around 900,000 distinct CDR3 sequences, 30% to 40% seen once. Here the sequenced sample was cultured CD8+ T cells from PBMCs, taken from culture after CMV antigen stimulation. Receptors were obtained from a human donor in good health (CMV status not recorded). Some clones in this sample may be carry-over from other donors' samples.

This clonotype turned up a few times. CDR3 sequence: CASSPEENKQTQTQYF. The DNA for the CDR3 is TGTGCCAGTAGTCCCGAAGAGAACAAACAAACACAGACCCAGTACTTC. This chain connects TRBV19 to TRBJ2-5; no definite D call. The germline gives CDR1 LNHDA, CDR2 SQIVND (reference sequence). The V end was cut by 5 bases, the J end by 6 bases, with 22 bases between. The CDR3 has 16 residues.

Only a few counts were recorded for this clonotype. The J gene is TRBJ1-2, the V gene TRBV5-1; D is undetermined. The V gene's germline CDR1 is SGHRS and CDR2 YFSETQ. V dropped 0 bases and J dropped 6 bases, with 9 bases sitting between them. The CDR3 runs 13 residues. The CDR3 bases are TGCGCCAGCAGCTTGGAAGCAGAGGATGGCTACACCTTC. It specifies CASSLEAEDGYTF.

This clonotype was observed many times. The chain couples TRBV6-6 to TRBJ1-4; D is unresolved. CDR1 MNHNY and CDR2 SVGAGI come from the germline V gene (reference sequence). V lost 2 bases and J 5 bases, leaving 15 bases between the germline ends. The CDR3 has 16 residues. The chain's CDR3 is CASSYPIGKENEKLFF. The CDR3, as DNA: TGTGCCAGCAGTTACCCGATCGGGAAAGAAAATGAAAAACTGTTTTTT.

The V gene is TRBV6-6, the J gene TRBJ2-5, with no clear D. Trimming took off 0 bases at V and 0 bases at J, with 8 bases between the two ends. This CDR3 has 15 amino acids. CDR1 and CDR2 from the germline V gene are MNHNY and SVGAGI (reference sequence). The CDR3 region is CASSYSTGYQETQYF. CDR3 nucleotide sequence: TGTGCCAGCAGTTACTCGACGGGCTACCAAGAGACCCAGTACTTC.

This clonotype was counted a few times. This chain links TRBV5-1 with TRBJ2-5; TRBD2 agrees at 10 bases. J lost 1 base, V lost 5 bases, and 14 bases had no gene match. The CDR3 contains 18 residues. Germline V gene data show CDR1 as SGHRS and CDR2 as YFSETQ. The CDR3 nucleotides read TGCGCCAGCAGTTGGCTAGCGGGGGAGATAGAGATCCAAGAGACCCAGTACTTC. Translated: CASSWLAGEIEIQETQYF. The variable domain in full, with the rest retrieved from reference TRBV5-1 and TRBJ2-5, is KAGVTQTPRYLIKTRGQQVTLSCSPISGHRSVSWYQQTPGQGLQFLFEYFSETQRNKGNFPGRFSGRQFSNSRSEMNVSTLELGDSALYLCASSWLAGEIEIQETQYFGPGTRLLVL.

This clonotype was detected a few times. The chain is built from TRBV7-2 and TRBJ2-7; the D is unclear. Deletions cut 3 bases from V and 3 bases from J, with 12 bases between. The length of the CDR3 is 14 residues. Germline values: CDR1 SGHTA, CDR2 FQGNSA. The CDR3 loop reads CASSFMGSGYEQYF. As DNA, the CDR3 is TGTGCCAGCAGCTTTATGGGATCAGGCTACGAGCAGTACTTC. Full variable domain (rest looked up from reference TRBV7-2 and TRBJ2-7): GAGVSQSPSNKVTEKGKDVELRCDPISGHTALYWYRQSLGQGLEFLIYFQGNSAPDKSGLPSDRFSAERTGGSVSTLTIQRTQQEDSAVYLCASSFMGSGYEQYFGPGTRLTVT.

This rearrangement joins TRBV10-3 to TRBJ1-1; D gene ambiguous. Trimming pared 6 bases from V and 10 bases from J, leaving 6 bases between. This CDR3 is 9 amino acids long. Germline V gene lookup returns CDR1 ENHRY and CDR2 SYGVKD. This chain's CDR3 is CAIRIGAFF. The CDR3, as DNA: TGTGCCATCAGGATAGGAGCTTTCTTT.

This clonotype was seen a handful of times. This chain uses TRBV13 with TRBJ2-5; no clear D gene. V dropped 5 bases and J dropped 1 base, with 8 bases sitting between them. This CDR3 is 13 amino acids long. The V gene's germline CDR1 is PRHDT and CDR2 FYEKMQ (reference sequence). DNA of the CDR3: TGTGCCAGCAGCAAGCACCCCCAAGAGACCCAGTACTTC. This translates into CASSKHPQETQYF. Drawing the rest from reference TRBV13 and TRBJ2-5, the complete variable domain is AAGVIQSPRHLIKEKRETATLKCYPIPRHDTVYWYQQGPGQDPQFLISFYEKMQSDKGSIPDRFSAQQFSDYHSELNMSSLELGDSALYFCASSKHPQETQYFGPGTRLLVL.

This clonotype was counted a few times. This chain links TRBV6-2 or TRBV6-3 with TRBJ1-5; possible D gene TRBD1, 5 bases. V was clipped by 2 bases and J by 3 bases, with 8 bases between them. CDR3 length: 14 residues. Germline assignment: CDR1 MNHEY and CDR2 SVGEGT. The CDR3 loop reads CASSYRDFNQPQHF. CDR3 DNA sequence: TGTGCCAGCAGTTACAGGGACTTCAATCAGCCCCAGCATTTT.

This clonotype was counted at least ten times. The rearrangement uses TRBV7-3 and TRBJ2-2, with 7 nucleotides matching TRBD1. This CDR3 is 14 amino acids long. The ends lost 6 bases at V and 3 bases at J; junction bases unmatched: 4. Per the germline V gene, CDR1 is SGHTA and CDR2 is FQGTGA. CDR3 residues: CASRPRGYTGELFF. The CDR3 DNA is TGTGCCAGCAGACCCAGGGGGTACACCGGGGAGCTGTTTTTT. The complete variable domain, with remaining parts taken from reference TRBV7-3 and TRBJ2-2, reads GAGVSQTPSNKVTEKGKYVELRCDPISGHTALYWYRQSLGQGPEFLIYFQGTGAADDSGLPNDRFFAVRPEGSVSTLKIQRTERGDSAVYLCASRPRGYTGELFFGEGSRLTVL.

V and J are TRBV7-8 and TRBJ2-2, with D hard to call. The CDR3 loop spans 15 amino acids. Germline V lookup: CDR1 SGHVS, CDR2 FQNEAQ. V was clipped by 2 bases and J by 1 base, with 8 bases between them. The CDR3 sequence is CASSLPRRNTGELFF. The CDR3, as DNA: TGTGCCAGCAGCTTACCCCGAAGGAACACCGGGGAGCTGTTTTTT. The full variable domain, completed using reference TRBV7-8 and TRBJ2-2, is GAGVSQSPRYKVAKRGQDVALRCDPISGHVSLFWYQQALGQGPEFLTYFQNEAQLDKSGLPSDRFFAERPEGSVSTLKIQRTQQEDSAVYLCASSLPRRNTGELFFGEGSRLTVL.